Listed here are 24 T cell receptor beta chains from one sample, sequenced in a study of blood T cell repertoires in COVID-19. Some clones are missing from TCRdb's copy, which holds only in-frame ones; the method was immunoSEQ multiplex PCR. This table holds 95,000 to 150,000 clones, over 75% found once. The sample comprised peripheral blood. These receptors were obtained from a woman in her 70s with acute or convalescent COVID-19.

J is TRBJ1-2 and V is TRBV3-1 (or the pseudogene TRBV3-2), with 7 bases matching TRBD1. The CDR3 has 14 residues. Trimming at V came to 4 bases and at J to 8 bases, leaving 10 bases not matched to a gene. The V gene's germline CDR1 is LGHDT and CDR2 YNNKEL (reference sequence). CDR3 region: CASSPTGERFGYTF. The CDR3 DNA follows: TGTGCCAGCAGCCCTACAGGGGAACGGTTCGGCTACACCTTC.

V and J are TRBV5-6 and TRBJ1-2; 9 nucleotides match TRBD1. Looked up from germline, CDR1 is SGHDT and CDR2 is YYEEEE. The ends lost 4 bases at V and 4 bases at J; junction bases unmatched: 5. The CDR3 is made up of 14 amino acids. CDR3 DNA sequence: TGTGCCAGCAGCAAGGACAGGGGCAGCTATGGCTACACCTTC. It yields the protein CASSKDRGSYGYTF.

Written as DNA, the CDR3 is TGTGCCAGTAGGAAGGGACAGGGAGACTACGAGCAGTACTTC. Translated: CASRKGQGDYEQYF. The chain combines TRBV19 with TRBJ2-7, with TRBD1 matching over 9 bases. The junction had 6 bases not matched to a gene; V was cut back by 6 bases and J by 3 bases. Germline V gene sequence: CDR1 LNHDA, CDR2 SQIVND (reference sequence). This CDR3 has 14 residues.

The V call is TRBV7-2, the J call TRBJ2-2; a weak D match, TRBD2 (7 bases). Trimming left V 7 bases short and J 1 base short, with 13 bases between. From germline, CDR1 is SGHTA and CDR2 FQGNSA. The CDR3 is 15 residues long. The CDR3 protein is CASTGGPKNTGELFF. The CDR3 coding sequence is TGTGCCAGCACCGGGGGGCCCAAGAACACCGGGGAGCTGTTTTTT.

V and J are TRBV18 and TRBJ2-1, with 9 bases matching TRBD2. Germline CDR1 and CDR2: KGHSH and LQKENI. Trimming removed 0 bases from V and 9 bases from J; junction bases left unmatched: 15. This CDR3 has 18 amino acids. The DNA for the CDR3 is TGTGCCAGCTCACCACCGGGAAGTCCAGCGGGGGGAAGCACTGAGCAGTTCTTC. As protein: CASSPPGSPAGGSTEQFF.

V and J are TRBV11-3 and TRBJ2-5, with 11 bases fitting TRBD2. Germline CDR1 reads SGHNT; CDR2 reads YENEEA. J was trimmed by 1 base and V by 1 base; bases with no gene match: 5. The CDR3 totals 17 residues. CDR3 coding DNA: TGTGCCAGCAGCTTAGGAGGGACTAGCGGTCGCCAAGAGACCCAGTACTTC. Amino acids: CASSLGGTSGRQETQYF.

The chain uses TRBV5-1 and TRBJ1-6; D might be TRBD1 (5 bases). V was trimmed by 0 bases and J by 10 bases, leaving 17 bases between them. This CDR3 is built from 16 residues. The germline gives CDR1 SGHRS, CDR2 YFSETQ. Here the CDR3 reads CASSLDGGVNRSPLHF. The CDR3 DNA sequence: TGCGCCAGCAGCTTGGACGGAGGGGTTAATCGCTCACCCCTCCACTTT.

The V and J genes are TRBV3-1 (or the pseudogene TRBV3-2) and TRBJ1-6, with a tentative D call TRBD1 (5 bases). This CDR3 is 19 amino acids long. Germline V lookup: CDR1 LGHDT, CDR2 YNNKEL (reference sequence). V was cut by 1 base and J by 8 bases, with 24 bases left in between. CDR3 DNA sequence: TGTGCCAGCAGCCAAGGTCGGGCAGGGTGGAGCAGCCGGCATTCACCCCTCCACTTT. Protein: CASSQGRAGWSSRHSPLHF.

The chain recombines TRBV6-5 with TRBJ1-1, with 11 bases lining up with TRBD1. With V trimmed by 8 bases and J by 5 bases, 1 base remained unmatched. Germline-derived CDR1 and CDR2 are MNHEY and SVGAGI. The CDR3 runs 12 residues. The CDR3 region is CASGTGGTEAFF. The CDR3 DNA follows: TGTGCCAGCGGGACAGGGGGGACTGAAGCTTTCTTT.

The rearrangement links TRBV12-3 or TRBV12-4 to TRBJ1-2, with 9 bases matching TRBD1. The V segment lost 10 bases and the J segment 6 bases; nucleotides outside the gene matches: 3. The CDR3 is 11 amino acids. CDR3 bases: TGTGCCATCCGACAGGGGGATGGCTACACCTTC. Protein: CAIRQGDGYTF.

The CDR3 DNA follows: TGTGCCAGCAGTGAAGTGGAGGGAGAGGGCAATCAGCCCCAGCATTTT. It codes for CASSEVEGEGNQPQHF. The rearrangement uses TRBV6-1 and TRBJ1-5; D unclear. V was cut by 1 base and J by 2 bases, with 12 bases left in between. Germline V gives CDR1 MNHNS, CDR2 SASEGT. This CDR3 is built from 16 residues.

Note on this clone: Sequence at one end of the junction differs from germline and may be a read error. The rearrangement uses TRBV7-3 and TRBJ1-1; 8 nucleotides align to TRBD1. CDR1 is SGHTA and CDR2 is FQGTGA in the germline V gene. The CDR3 has 13 residues. The CDR3 protein is CASSVTGGTEAFF. In DNA form, the CDR3 reads TGTGCCAGCAGCGTAACAGGGGGCACTGAAGCTTTCTTT.

This chain uses TRBV6-2 or TRBV6-3 with TRBJ1-3; D is possibly TRBD1 (5 bases). V was trimmed by 6 bases and J by 4 bases, leaving 10 bases between them. The CDR3 has 13 residues. Looked up from germline, CDR1 is MNHEY and CDR2 is SVGEGT. CDR3 sequence reads: CASSMTAGNTIYF. The CDR3 DNA reads as TGTGCCAGCAGCATGACAGCCGGAAACACCATATATTTT.

The chain recombines TRBV2 with TRBJ2-7; 8 bases are a match to TRBD2. Germline V gives CDR1 SNHLY, CDR2 FYNNEI. V trimming: 3 bases; J trimming: 0 bases; junction bases outside the gene matches: 4. CDR3 length: 15 amino acids. The CDR3 protein is CASSDSRGASYEQYF. CDR3 in DNA: TGTGCCAGCAGTGATTCGCGGGGGGCCTCCTACGAGCAGTACTTC.

The chain couples TRBV6-1 to TRBJ1-1; 9 bases are shared with TRBD1. V was clipped by 4 bases and J by 2 bases; unmatched bases: 11. The germline V gene encodes CDR1 MNHNS and CDR2 SASEGT. This CDR3 has 17 amino acids. This chain's CDR3 is CASSGTGQGKGNTEAFF. CDR3 sequence (DNA): TGTGCCAGCAGTGGGACGGGACAGGGAAAAGGAAACACTGAAGCTTTCTTT.

V is TRBV7-8 and J is TRBJ1-6; possibly TRBD1 for D (5 bases). The V end lost 5 bases, the J end lost 5 bases, and 16 bases lay between the germline ends. From germline, CDR1 is SGHVS and CDR2 FQNEAQ. This CDR3 comprises 16 residues. Here the CDR3 DNA reads TGTGCCAGCAGCCCAAGACGGGGGTCGGATAATTCACCCCTCCACTTT. It translates to CASSPRRGSDNSPLHF.

This chain links TRBV12-5 with TRBJ1-6; the match to TRBD1 covers 8 bases. After removal of 2 bases from V and 9 bases from J, the junction contained 9 bases not matched to a gene. Germline loops: CDR1 LGHNT, CDR2 FRNRAP. This CDR3 is built from 16 residues. CDR3 sequence reads: CASGLPPGQAISPLHF. CDR3 sequence (DNA): TGTGCTAGTGGTTTGCCTCCGGGACAGGCAATTTCACCCCTCCACTTT.

The rearrangement joins TRBV3-1 (or the pseudogene TRBV3-2) to TRBJ2-5; TRBD2 aligns across 10 bases. V lost 5 bases and J lost 4; bases outside the gene matches: 10. Germline V lookup: CDR1 LGHDT, CDR2 YNNKEL (reference sequence). This CDR3 contains 16 residues. The CDR3 DNA sequence: TGTGCCAGCAGCACCAGCCTAGCGGGGGTTGGAGAGACCCAGTACTTC. Its protein is CASSTSLAGVGETQYF.

This clone has only one observation. This chain links TRBV23-1 with TRBJ1-6; D gene uncertain. TRBV23-1 is flagged as an ORF with uncertain function. The CDR3 length is 14 residues. V was trimmed by 2 bases and J by 8 bases, leaving 10 bases between them. The chain's CDR3 is CASSQIRGYSPLHF. The CDR3 DNA follows: TGCGCCAGCAGTCAAATTAGAGGTTATTCACCCCTCCACTTT.

This clone has just a few counts. The chain is built from TRBV5-1 and TRBJ2-1, with D tentatively TRBD1 (5 bases). V dropped 0 bases and J dropped 0 bases, with 10 bases sitting between them. Germline CDR1 and CDR2: SGHRS and YFSETQ. The CDR3 covers 16 residues. CDR3 in DNA: TGCGCCAGCAGCTTGGAACAGGCGGCCTCCTACAATGAGCAGTTCTTC. This translates into CASSLEQAASYNEQFF.

This chain connects TRBV28 to TRBJ1-3; no definite D call. V was shortened by 3 bases and J by 0 bases, with 15 bases between the two germline ends. The CDR3 has 17 residues. CDR1 MDHEN and CDR2 SYDVKM come from the germline V gene. In DNA, the CDR3 is TGTGCCAGCAGTTTTTTGACCGGCGGATTCTCTGGAAACACCATATATTTT. It yields the protein CASSFLTGGFSGNTIYF.

The chain uses TRBV5-4 and TRBJ2-5, with 12 positions matching TRBD2. Unmatched junction bases numbered 5, after V lost 4 bases and J lost 4 bases. From germline, CDR1 is SGHNT and CDR2 YYREEE (reference sequence). This CDR3 region has 15 residues. The CDR3 DNA is TGTGCCAGCAGCCTGACTAGCGGGGGTACAGAGACCCAGTACTTC. Its protein product is CASSLTSGGTETQYF.

The gene calls are TRBV6-5 and TRBJ2-7; the D is unclear. Deletions cut 2 bases from V and 5 bases from J, with 7 bases between. The CDR3 is 12 residues long. Germline V gene sequence: CDR1 MNHEY, CDR2 SVGAGI. The CDR3 sequence is CASSYLLHEQYF. The CDR3 nucleotides read TGTGCCAGCAGTTACCTCCTCCACGAGCAGTACTTC.

There are a few counts of this clone. V is TRBV9 and J is TRBJ2-5; 10 nucleotides agree with TRBD2. The CDR3 totals 15 residues. V lost 0 bases to trimming and J lost 7 bases; unmatched junction nucleotides: 6. The V gene's germline CDR1 is SGDLS and CDR2 YYNGEE. In DNA form, the CDR3 reads TGTGCCAGCAGCGTAGCGAGCGGGGGGGCCGTGACCCAGTACTTC. Translating gives CASSVASGGAVTQYF.